These 16 T cell receptor beta chains were all obtained from the same sample, sequenced in a study of blood T cell repertoires in COVID-19 (dated by TCRdb to the early 2020s). To prepare the library, the immunoSEQ multiplex PCR assay was applied. The clones in this table, taken by TCRdb from immuneACCESS, are in-frame only. Not every clone is retained; where verified, under half of the shortfall comes from an unresolved V gene, and the cause of the rest is unknown. This sample holds a few hundred thousand clones; roughly 81% were observed only once. 2.9% of the sample rests with the top ten. Sequencing was performed on peripheral blood. Receptors were obtained from a man between 50 and 59 years old who had recovered from COVID-19.

V and J are TRBV19 and TRBJ2-3; TRBD2 agrees at 12 bases. This CDR3 is built from 20 residues. J lost 2 bases, V lost 0 bases, and 12 bases had no gene match. Germline V gives CDR1 LNHDA, CDR2 SQIVND (reference sequence). CDR3 nucleotide sequence: TGTGCCAGTAGTATAGATCGGACTGGACTAGCGGGAAGTATCACAGATACGCAGTATTTT. This translates into CASSIDRTGLAGSITDTQYF.

This clone showed up just once. This chain links TRBV6-5 with TRBJ2-7, with 8 nucleotides matching TRBD1. The CDR3 sequence is 15 residues long. V was pared by 7 bases and J by 1 base, with 9 bases of the junction left unmatched. CDR1 is MNHEY, CDR2 SVGAGI, per germline. The CDR3 loop is CASNSGTGQSYEQYF. The CDR3 DNA is TGTGCCAGCAATTCCGGGACAGGACAATCCTACGAGCAGTACTTC.

The rearrangement joins TRBV3-1 (or the pseudogene TRBV3-2) to TRBJ2-5; 9 bases agree with TRBD2. CDR1 and CDR2 from the germline V gene are LGHDT and YNNKEL (reference sequence). The CDR3 has 17 residues. The ends lost 0 bases at V and 3 bases at J; junction bases unmatched: 8. Here the CDR3 reads CASSQEGVLAGEETQYF. The CDR3 DNA reads as TGTGCCAGCAGCCAAGAAGGGGTCTTAGCGGGAGAAGAGACCCAGTACTTC.

J is TRBJ1-4 and V is TRBV28; D is unclear. In germline, CDR1 is MDHEN, CDR2 SYDVKM. The CDR3 has 12 residues. The V gene lost 3 bases and the J gene lost 6 bases, with 5 bases spanning the gap. The CDR3 DNA reads TGTGCCAGCAGTTTCGGGGATGAAAAACTGTTTTTT. This encodes CASSFGDEKLFF.

The V gene is TRBV15, the J gene TRBJ2-4; 7 positions match TRBD1. V was clipped by 3 bases and J by 11 bases; unmatched bases: 4. CDR3 size: 12 residues. The germline gives CDR1 LNHNV, CDR2 YYDKDF (reference sequence). The DNA for the CDR3 is TGTGCCACCAGCAGCAGGGGACAGCTTCAGTACTTC. Translation gives CATSSRGQLQYF.

The sample holds one count of this clone. V and J are TRBV6-5 and TRBJ2-1, with 10 positions matching TRBD2. The J segment lost 6 bases and the V segment lost 0 bases, leaving 2 bases of the junction unmatched. The germline V gene encodes CDR1 MNHEY and CDR2 SVGAGI. CDR3 size: 15 residues. This chain's CDR3 is CASSYSWTSGNEQFF. The CDR3 DNA reads as TGTGCCAGCAGTTACTCGTGGACTAGCGGCAATGAGCAGTTCTTC.

This chain joins TRBV7-2 and TRBJ2-1, with 9 nucleotides matching TRBD2. Germline trimming cut 2 bases from V and 7 bases from J; bases unmatched to any gene: 9. Germline CDR1 reads SGHTA; CDR2 reads FQGNSA. The CDR3 runs 16 residues. The chain's CDR3 is CASSLSGTSLVNEQFF. In nucleotides, the CDR3 is TGTGCCAGCAGCTTAAGCGGGACTAGCCTCGTGAATGAGCAGTTCTTC.

A few counts support this clone. The chain's CDR3 is CASSLPTGNTGELFF. The CDR3 DNA reads as TGTGCCAGCAGCCTACCGACAGGGAACACCGGGGAGCTGTTTTTT. This rearrangement joins TRBV7-9 to TRBJ2-2; D might be TRBD1 (6 bases). This CDR3 is built from 15 residues. Looked up from germline, CDR1 is SEHNR and CDR2 is FQNEAQ (reference sequence). V lost 5 bases to trimming and J lost 1 base, with 11 bases between them.

The chain carries TRBV18 and TRBJ1-3; D might be TRBD1 (5 bases). V was shortened by 0 bases and J by 0 bases, with 12 bases between the two germline ends. Germline V gives CDR1 KGHSH, CDR2 LQKENI. This CDR3 region has 17 residues. The CDR3 protein is CASSPPGLQSSGNTIYF. The CDR3 nucleotides read TGTGCCAGCTCACCACCGGGACTGCAGAGCTCTGGAAACACCATATATTTT. The full variable domain, completed using reference TRBV18 and TRBJ1-3, is NAGVMQNPRHLVRRRGQEARLRCSPMKGHSHVYWYRQLPEEGLKFMVYLQKENIIDESGMPKERFSAEFPKEGPSILRIQQVVRGDSAAYFCASSPPGLQSSGNTIYFGEGSWLTVV.

Only a few counts were recorded for this clone. The chain joins TRBV6-5 to TRBJ2-7, with TRBD2 matching 8 bases. From germline, CDR1 is MNHEY and CDR2 SVGAGI. The CDR3 length is 16 residues. With V trimmed by 2 bases and J by 5 bases, 11 bases remained unmatched. CDR3 loop: CASSYRPIGRADEQYF. The CDR3 DNA is TGTGCCAGCAGTTACAGACCCATCGGGAGGGCCGACGAGCAGTACTTC.

The rearrangement joins TRBV28 to TRBJ2-2, with TRBD2 as a possible D gene (6 bases). The germline V gene encodes CDR1 MDHEN and CDR2 SYDVKM. The CDR3 length is 15 residues. Trimming stripped 2 bases from V and 6 bases from J, with 13 bases between. DNA of the CDR3: TGTGCCAGCAGTTTACCCACCGCGGGATCCGGGGAGCTGTTTTTT. Protein product: CASSLPTAGSGELFF. Filled out from reference TRBV28 and TRBJ2-2, the complete variable domain reads DVKVTQSSRYLVKRTGEKVFLECVQDMDHENMFWYRQDPGLGLRLIYFSYDVKMKEKGDIPEGYSVSREKKERFSLILESASTNQTSMYLCASSLPTAGSGELFFGEGSRLTVL.

The rearrangement joins TRBV7-9 to TRBJ2-3, with D unresolved. V was trimmed by 3 bases and J by 0 bases, leaving 4 bases between them. This CDR3 comprises 13 residues. Germline loops: CDR1 SEHNR, CDR2 FQNEAQ (reference sequence). DNA of the CDR3: TGTGCCAGCAGCTTCGGGAGCACAGATACGCAGTATTTT. This sequence encodes CASSFGSTDTQYF.

V gene TRBV27 combines with J gene TRBJ2-7; D not resolved. Germline loops: CDR1 MNHEY, CDR2 SMNVEV (reference sequence). Trimming stripped 3 bases from V and 7 bases from J, with 16 bases between. The CDR3 has 14 amino acids. Here the CDR3 DNA reads TGTGCCAGCAGTTTTCAGCGCAGTTTCAAAGAGCAGTACTTC. It encodes CASSFQRSFKEQYF.

The rearrangement joins TRBV5-1 to TRBJ1-1; possible D gene TRBD1, 5 bases. This CDR3 contains 14 residues. Germline lookup yields CDR1 SGHRS and CDR2 YFSETQ. Trimming cost V 4 bases and J 5 bases, with 15 bases left between them. The CDR3 sequence is CASSMGPRGTEAFF. The CDR3 DNA reads TGCGCCAGCAGCATGGGACCCCGGGGAACTGAAGCTTTCTTT.

This chain joins TRBV5-6 and TRBJ2-7; 9 positions agree with TRBD2. The CDR3 runs 17 residues. Per germline, CDR1 SGHDT and CDR2 YYEEEE. Trimming at V came to 2 bases and at J to 0 bases, leaving 9 bases not matched to a gene. CDR3 in DNA: TGTGCCAGCAGCTTAGGTCTAGCGGGGACGAGCTCCTACGAGCAGTACTTC. Protein sequence: CASSLGLAGTSSYEQYF.

This clone was counted only a few times. V gene TRBV2 combines with J gene TRBJ2-3; 9 positions match TRBD2. This CDR3 is built from 14 residues. CDR1 is SNHLY, CDR2 FYNNEI, per germline. Unmatched junction bases numbered 4, after V lost 3 bases and J lost 6 bases. For the CDR3, the DNA is TGTGCCAGCAGTGAGCGGGAGGGCCTTGATACGCAGTATTTT. Amino acid sequence: CASSEREGLDTQYF.